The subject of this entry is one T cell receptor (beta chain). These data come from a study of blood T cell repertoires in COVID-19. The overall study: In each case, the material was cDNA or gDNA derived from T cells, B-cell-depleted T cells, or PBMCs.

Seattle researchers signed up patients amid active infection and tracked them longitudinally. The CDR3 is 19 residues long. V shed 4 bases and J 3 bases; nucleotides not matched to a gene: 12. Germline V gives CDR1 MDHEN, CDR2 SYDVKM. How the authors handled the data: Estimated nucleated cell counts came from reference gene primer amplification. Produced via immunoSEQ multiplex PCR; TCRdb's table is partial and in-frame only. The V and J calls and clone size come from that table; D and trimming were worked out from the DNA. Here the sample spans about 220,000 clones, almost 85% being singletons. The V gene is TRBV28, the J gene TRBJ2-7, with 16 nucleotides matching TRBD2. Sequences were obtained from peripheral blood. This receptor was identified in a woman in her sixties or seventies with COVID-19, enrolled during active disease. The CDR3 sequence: CASSSPGLAGGSGFYEQYF. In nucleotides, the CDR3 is TGTGCCAGCAGTTCGCCGGGACTAGCGGGGGGGAGTGGGTTCTACGAGCAGTACTTC.